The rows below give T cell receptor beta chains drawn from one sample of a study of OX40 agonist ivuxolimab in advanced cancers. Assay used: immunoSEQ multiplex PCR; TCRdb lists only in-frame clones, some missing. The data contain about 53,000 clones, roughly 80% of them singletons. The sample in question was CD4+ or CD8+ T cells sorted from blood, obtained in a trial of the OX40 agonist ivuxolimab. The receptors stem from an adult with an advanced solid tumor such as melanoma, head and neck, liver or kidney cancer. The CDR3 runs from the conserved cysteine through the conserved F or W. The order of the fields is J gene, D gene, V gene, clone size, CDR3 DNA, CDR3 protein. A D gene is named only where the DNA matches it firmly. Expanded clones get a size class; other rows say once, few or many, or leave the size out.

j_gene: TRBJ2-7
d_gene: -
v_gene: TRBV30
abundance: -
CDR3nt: TGTGCCTGGAGTGGAGGGTACGAGCAGTACTTC
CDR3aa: CAWSGGYEQYF

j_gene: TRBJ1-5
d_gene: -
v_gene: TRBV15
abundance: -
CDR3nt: TGTGCCACCAGCAGAGATGACAGTTCCCAGCCCCAGCATTTT
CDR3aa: CATSRDDSSQPQHF

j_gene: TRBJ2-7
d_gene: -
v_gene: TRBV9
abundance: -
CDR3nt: TGTGCCAGCACCCCAGGGCCCAGCTCCTACGAGCAGTACTTC
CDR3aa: CASTPGPSSYEQYF

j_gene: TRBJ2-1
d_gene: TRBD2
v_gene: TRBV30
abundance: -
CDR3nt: TGTGCCTGGCTAACCGGGACTAGCGGGTCCAATGAGCAGTTCTTC
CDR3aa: CAWLTGTSGSNEQFF

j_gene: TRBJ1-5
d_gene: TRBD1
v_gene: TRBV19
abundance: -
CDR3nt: TGTGCCAGTAGCATCATGGCAGGGGGATTTTATAGCAATCAGCCCCAGCATTTT
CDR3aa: CASSIMAGGFYSNQPQHF

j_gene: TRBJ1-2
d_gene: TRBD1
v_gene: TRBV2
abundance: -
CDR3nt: TGTGCCAGCAGTCCCCGGACAGGGGATGGCTATGGCTACACCTTC
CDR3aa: CASSPRTGDGYGYTF

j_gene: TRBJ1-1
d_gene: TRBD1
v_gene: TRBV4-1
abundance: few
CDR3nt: TGCGCCAGCAGCCCACAGGGGGCTGGCACTGAAGCTTTCTTT
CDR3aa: CASSPQGAGTEAFF

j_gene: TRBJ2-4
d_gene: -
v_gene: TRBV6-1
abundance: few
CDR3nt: TGTGCCAGCAGTGAAATACAGACCAAAAACATTCAGTACTTC
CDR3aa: CASSEIQTKNIQYF

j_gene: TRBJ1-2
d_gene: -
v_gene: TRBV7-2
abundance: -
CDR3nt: TGTGCCAGCAGCTTAGGGGGGCGTAACGGGGATGGCTATGGCTACACCTTC
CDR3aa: CASSLGGRNGDGYGYTF

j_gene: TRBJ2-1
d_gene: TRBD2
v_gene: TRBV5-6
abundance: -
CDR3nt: TGTGCCAGCAGCCGCGGGAGGCCTAGCTCCTACAATGAGCAGTTCTTC
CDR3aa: CASSRGRPSSYNEQFF

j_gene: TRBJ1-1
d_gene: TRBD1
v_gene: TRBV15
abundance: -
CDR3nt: TGTGCCACCAGCAGACCCACAGGGGGCAGCACTGAAGCTTTCTTT
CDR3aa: CATSRPTGGSTEAFF

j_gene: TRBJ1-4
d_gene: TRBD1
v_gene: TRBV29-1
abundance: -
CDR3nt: TGCAGCGCCCTAGGGGGCGCGGGTGATGAAAAACTGTTTTTT
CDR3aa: CSALGGAGDEKLFF

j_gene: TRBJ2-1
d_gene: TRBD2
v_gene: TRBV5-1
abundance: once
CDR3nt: TGCGCCAGCAGCCCCAAAGCGGGAGGGCGTGTCAATGAGCAGTTCTTC
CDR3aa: CASSPKAGGRVNEQFF

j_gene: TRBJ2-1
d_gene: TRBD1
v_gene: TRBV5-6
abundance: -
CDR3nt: TGTGCCAGCAGCACAGGGGGAGGCCGGGGTGAGCAGTTCTTC
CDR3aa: CASSTGGGRGEQFF

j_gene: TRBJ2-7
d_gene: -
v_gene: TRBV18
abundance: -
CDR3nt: TGTGCCAGCTCACCAAGTCAACAGGGAGGCGAGCAGTACTTC
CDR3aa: CASSPSQQGGEQYF

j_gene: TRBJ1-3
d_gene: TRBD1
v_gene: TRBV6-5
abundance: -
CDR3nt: TGTGCCAGCGGGACAGGGGTCCCTGGAAACACCATATATTTT
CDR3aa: CASGTGVPGNTIYF

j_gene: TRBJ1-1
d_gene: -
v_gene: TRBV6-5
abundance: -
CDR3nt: TGTGCCAGCAGCCCCGAGTGGGCTACTGAAGCTTTCTTT
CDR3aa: CASSPEWATEAFF

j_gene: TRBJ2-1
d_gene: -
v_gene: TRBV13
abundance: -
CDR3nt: TGTGCCAGCAGCTCCCAACCGGCCTCTTCGAATGAGCAGTTCTTC
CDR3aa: CASSSQPASSNEQFF

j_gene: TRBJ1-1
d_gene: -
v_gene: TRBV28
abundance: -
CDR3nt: TGTGCCAGCAAGGGCCTTATGAACACTGAAGCTTTCTTT
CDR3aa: CASKGLMNTEAFF

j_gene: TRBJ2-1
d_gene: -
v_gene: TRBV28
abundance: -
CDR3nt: TGTGCCAGCAGTTTGGGGGGCAGGGAAGGTGAGCAGTTCTTC
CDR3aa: CASSLGGREGEQFF

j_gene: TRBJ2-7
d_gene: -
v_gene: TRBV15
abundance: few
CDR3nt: TGTGCCACCAGCAGAGCAGCAGGGAATGGGGAGCAGTACTTC
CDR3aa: CATSRAAGNGEQYF

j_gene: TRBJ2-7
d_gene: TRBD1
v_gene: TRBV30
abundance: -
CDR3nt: TGTGCCTGGAGTCCGATGACAGGGGGCCACGAGCAGTACTTC
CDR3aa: CAWSPMTGGHEQYF

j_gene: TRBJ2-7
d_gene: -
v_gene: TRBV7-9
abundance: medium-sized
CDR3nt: TGTGCCAGCAGCTTAGCCCGAGAGCAGTACTTC
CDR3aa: CASSLAREQYF

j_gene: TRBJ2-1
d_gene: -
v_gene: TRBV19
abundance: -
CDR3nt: TGTGCCAGTAGTATAGACCGGGGCGATGAGCAGTTCTTC
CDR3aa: CASSIDRGDEQFF

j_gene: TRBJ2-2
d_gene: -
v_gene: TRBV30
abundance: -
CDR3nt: TGTGCCTGGAGCATGGGGGCCGGGGAGCTGTTTTTT
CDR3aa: CAWSMGAGELFF

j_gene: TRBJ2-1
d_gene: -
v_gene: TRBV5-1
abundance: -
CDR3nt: TGCGCCAGCGCCACCAACACAGGGGAGGTCAATGAGCAGTTCTTC
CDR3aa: CASATNTGEVNEQFF

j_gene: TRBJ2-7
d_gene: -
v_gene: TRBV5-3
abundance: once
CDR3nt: TGTGCCAGAAGCTTGGACAGCTTCACTACCTACGAGCAGTACTTC
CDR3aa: CARSLDSFTTYEQYF

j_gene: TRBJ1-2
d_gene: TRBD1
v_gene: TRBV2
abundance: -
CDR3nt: TGTGCCAGCAAGGGGGACAGGGGGGGCTACACCTTC
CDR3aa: CASKGDRGGYTF

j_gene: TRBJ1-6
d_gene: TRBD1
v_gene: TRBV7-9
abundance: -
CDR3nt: TGTGCCAGCAGCTTAGAGGGGGCTTCACCCCTCCACTTT
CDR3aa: CASSLEGASPLHF

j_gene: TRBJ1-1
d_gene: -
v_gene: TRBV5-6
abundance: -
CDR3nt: TGTGCCAGCAGCTTGGTGGGGAGCACTGAAGCTTTCTTT
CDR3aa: CASSLVGSTEAFF

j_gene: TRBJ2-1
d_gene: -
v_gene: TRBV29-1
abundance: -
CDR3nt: TGCAGCGTTGGTCGTTCTTACAATGAGCAGTTCTTC
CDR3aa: CSVGRSYNEQFF

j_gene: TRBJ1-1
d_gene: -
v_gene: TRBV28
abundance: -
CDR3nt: TGTGCCAGCAGTTTATACAGACAGGCTGAAGCTTTCTTT
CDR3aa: CASSLYRQAEAFF

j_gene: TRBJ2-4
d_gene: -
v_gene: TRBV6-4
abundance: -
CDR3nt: TGTGCCAGCACAAAATGGACAGAGTTAGCCAAAAACATTCAGTACTTC
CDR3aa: CASTKWTELAKNIQYF

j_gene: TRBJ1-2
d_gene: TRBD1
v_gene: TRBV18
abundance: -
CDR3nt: TGTGCCAGCTCACTGGGACAGCCTTACTATGGCTACACCTTC
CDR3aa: CASSLGQPYYGYTF

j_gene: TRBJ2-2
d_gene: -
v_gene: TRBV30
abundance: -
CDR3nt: TGTGCCTGGAGTGTACCCCCGCTGTTTTTT
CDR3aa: CAWSVPPLFF

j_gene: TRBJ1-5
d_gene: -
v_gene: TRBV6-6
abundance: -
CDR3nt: TGTGCCAGCAGAGGGGAGTGGAATCAGCCCCAGCATTTT
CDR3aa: CASRGEWNQPQHF

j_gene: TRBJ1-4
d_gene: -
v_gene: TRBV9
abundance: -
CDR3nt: TGTGCCAGCGGGCGGATGGATGAAAAACTGTTTTTT
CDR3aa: CASGRMDEKLFF

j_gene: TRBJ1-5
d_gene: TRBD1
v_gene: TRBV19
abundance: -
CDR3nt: TGTGCCAGTGGTCGGGACAGCGACACGAAGCCCCAGCATTTT
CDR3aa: CASGRDSDTKPQHF

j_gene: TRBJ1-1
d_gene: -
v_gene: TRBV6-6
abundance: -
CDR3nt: TGTGCCAGCAGCGCCTGGGGGGACACTGAAGCTTTCTTT
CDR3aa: CASSAWGDTEAFF

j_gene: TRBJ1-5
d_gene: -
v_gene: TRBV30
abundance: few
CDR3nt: TGTGCCTGGAGTGCTCATCCCGGCCGGCAGCCCCAGCATTTT
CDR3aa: CAWSAHPGRQPQHF

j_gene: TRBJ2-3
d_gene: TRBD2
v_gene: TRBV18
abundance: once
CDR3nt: TGTGCCAGCTCACCAGTAGCGGGAGGGCCATTGGCAGATACGCAGTATTTT
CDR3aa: CASSPVAGGPLADTQYF

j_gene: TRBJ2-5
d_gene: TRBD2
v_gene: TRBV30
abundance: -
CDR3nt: TGTGCCTGGAGAATTAGCGGGAGGTCCAGGGAGACCCAGTACTTC
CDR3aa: CAWRISGRSRETQYF

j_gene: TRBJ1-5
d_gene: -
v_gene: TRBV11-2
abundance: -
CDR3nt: TGTGCCAGCAGCCTCCTACCGGGTGGACGAGAAAATCAGCCCCAGCATTTT
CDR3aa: CASSLLPGGRENQPQHF

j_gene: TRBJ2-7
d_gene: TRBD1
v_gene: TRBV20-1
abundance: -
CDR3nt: TGCAGTGTTACAGGGGGAGGCGAGCAGTACTTC
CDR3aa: CSVTGGGEQYF

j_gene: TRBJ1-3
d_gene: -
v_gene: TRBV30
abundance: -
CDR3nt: TGTGCCTCCTCGGGGCCCTTCTCTGGAAACACCATATATTTT
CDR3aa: CASSGPFSGNTIYF

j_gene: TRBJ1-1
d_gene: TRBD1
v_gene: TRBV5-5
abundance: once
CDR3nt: TGTGCCAGCAGCCTGGACAGGGGCGAGCCTGAAGCTTTCTTT
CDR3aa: CASSLDRGEPEAFF